A selection of T cell receptor beta chains follows, all from one sample in a study of early T cells in non-severe SARS-CoV-2 infection. MiXCR, run by TCRdb on the 5' RACE reads, gives a single entry per CDR3 protein. Of about 42,000 distinct CDR3 sequences in the sample, roughly 6% were seen once. The sequencing used whole blood, collected at baseline. All receptors derive from an adult who was a healthcare worker with PCR-confirmed SARS-CoV-2 infection or an uninfected control (not recorded which). The CDR3 runs from the conserved cysteine through the conserved F or W. The D gene is left open where the match is weak. Only some rows state a clone size, as once, few, many or a class for expanded clones.

TRBV12-5	many	TRBJ1-3	.	CASGNSASGNTIYF	TGTGCTAGTGGAAACAGCGCATCTGGAAACACCATATATTTT
TRBV5-1	many	TRBJ1-1	.	CASNLFGDGNEAFF	TGCGCCAGCAACCTATTTGGGGACGGCAATGAAGCTTTCTTT
TRBV12-3/TRBV12-4	many	TRBJ2-1	.	CASSLPRGPNEQFF	TGTGCCAGCAGTTTACCCAGGGGCCCGAATGAGCAGTTCTTC
TRBV24-1	many	TRBJ2-1	.	CATSSVTPDNEQFF	TGTGCCACCAGTTCCGTGACCCCCGACAATGAGCAGTTCTTC
TRBV15	medium-sized	TRBJ2-3	.	CATSRDRVSDTQYF	TGTGCCACCAGCAGAGACAGGGTCTCAGATACGCAGTATTTT
TRBV7-9	many	TRBJ1-1	.	CASSPKLNTEAFF	TGTGCCAGCAGCCCGAAATTGAACACTGAAGCTTTCTTT
TRBV3-1	few	TRBJ1-1	.	CASSQGVQGNTEAFF	TGTGCCAGCAGCCAAGGTGTTCAGGGGAACACTGAAGCTTTCTTT
TRBV21-1	.	TRBJ2-1	.	CASRQGYNEQFF	TGTGCCAGCCGACAGGGCTACAATGAGCAGTTCTTC
TRBV7-2	many	TRBJ2-6	.	CASSSVIVSARANVLTF	TGTGCCAGCAGCTCCGTAATAGTGTCTGCAAGGGCCAACGTCCTGACTTTC
TRBV29-1	many	TRBJ2-7	TRBD1	CSVEGRQGEFYEQYF	TGCAGCGTTGAAGGACGACAGGGGGAATTTTACGAGCAGTACTTC
TRBV5-6	many	TRBJ2-7	.	CASSLAGTMVYEQYF	TGTGCCAGCAGCTTGGCCGGGACAATGGTCTACGAGCAGTACTTC
TRBV7-9	many	TRBJ1-2	TRBD1	CASSPPGTGAGYTF	TGTGCCAGCAGCCCACCCGGGACAGGGGCTGGCTACACCTTC
TRBV20-1	many	TRBJ1-5	.	CSATTRTGPNANQPQHF	TGCAGTGCTACAACTAGGACGGGGCCGAATGCGAATCAGCCCCAGCATTTT
TRBV6-5	.	TRBJ2-5	TRBD2	CASSYSLAGPQETQYF	TGTGCCAGCAGTTACTCGTTAGCGGGGCCCCAAGAGACCCAGTACTTC
TRBV5-5	few	TRBJ2-7	.	CASSLVGTSYEQYF	TGTGCCAGCAGCTTGGTAGGGACCTCCTACGAGCAGTACTTC
TRBV7-3	many	TRBJ2-2	.	CASSLRSRANTGELFF	TGTGCCAGCAGCTTAAGGAGCAGGGCGAACACCGGGGAGCTGTTTTTT
TRBV28	few	TRBJ2-7	.	CASSPRVAMHWGEQYF	TGTGCCAGCAGTCCCAGGGTAGCCATGCATTGGGGCGAGCAGTACTTC
TRBV27	many	TRBJ2-1	.	CASSLRGGGDNEQFF	TGTGCCAGCAGTTTAAGAGGGGGGGGAGACAATGAGCAGTTCTTC
TRBV28	.	TRBJ2-1	.	CASSPLWEQFF	.
TRBV30	few	TRBJ1-1	.	CAWIYPGTEAFF	TGTGCCTGGATTTACCCGGGCACTGAAGCTTTCTTT
TRBV19	many	TRBJ1-2	.	CASSIAGSGYTF	TGTGCCAGTAGTATCGCAGGGTCTGGCTACACCTTC
TRBV11-3	many	TRBJ2-7	TRBD1	CASSFHRGYEQYF	TGTGCCAGCAGCTTCCACAGGGGGTACGAGCAGTACTTC
TRBV29-1	few	TRBJ2-3	.	CSVEGEVGDGSVTDTQYF	TGCAGCGTTGAAGGGGAGGTGGGAGACGGCTCAGTTACAGATACGCAGTATTTT
TRBV27	few	TRBJ1-1	.	CASSPGQGTEAFF	TGTGCCAGCAGTCCCGGACAAGGCACTGAAGCTTTCTTT
TRBV5-6	many	TRBJ2-1	TRBD1	CASSPDRGEPYNEQFF	TGTGCCAGCAGCCCTGACAGGGGTGAACCCTACAATGAGCAGTTCTTC
TRBV24-1	many	TRBJ2-3	.	CATSDFGLGTDTQYF	TGTGCCACCAGTGATTTTGGTCTTGGCACAGATACGCAGTATTTT
TRBV12-3/TRBV12-4	few	TRBJ2-2	TRBD2	CASSFVAGAGELFF	TGTGCCAGCAGTTTTGTAGCGGGAGCCGGGGAGCTGTTTTTT
TRBV3-1	.	TRBJ1-2	.	CASSQGRRGYTF	TGTGCCAGCAGCCAAGGGAGGCGTGGCTACACCTTC
TRBV29-1	many	TRBJ2-2	.	CSVRIYTGELFF	TGCAGCGTGCGGATTTACACCGGGGAGCTGTTTTTT
TRBV28	many	TRBJ2-3	TRBD2	CASTPSGGTDTQYF	TGTGCCAGCACCCCTAGCGGGGGCACAGATACGCAGTATTTT
TRBV28	once	TRBJ2-2	.	CASSHGGDTGELFF	TGTGCCAGCAGTCACGGGGGTGACACCGGGGAGCTGTTTTTT
TRBV2	few	TRBJ2-2	TRBD1	CASGTGTGELFF	TGTGCCAGCGGGACAGGGACCGGGGAGCTGTTTTTT
TRBV12-3/TRBV12-4	few	TRBJ1-2	.	CASSTANYGYTF	TGTGCCAGCAGTACAGCGAACTATGGCTACACCTTC
TRBV7-9	.	TRBJ1-1	.	CASSFFLGASTEAFF	TGTGCCAGCAGCTTTTTTTTGGGGGCGAGCACTGAAGCTTTCTTT
TRBV12-3/TRBV12-4	many	TRBJ1-5	TRBD1	CASSLRDRPYQPQHF	TGTGCCAGCAGTTTGCGGGACAGGCCTTATCAGCCCCAGCATTTT
TRBV28	.	TRBJ2-5	TRBD2	CASRFASGGAETQYF	TGTGCCAGCAGATTCGCTAGCGGGGGGGCGGAGACCCAGTACTTC
TRBV5-4	few	TRBJ2-3	TRBD1	CASSYRQGTDTLYF	TGTGCCAGCAGCTATAGACAGGGTACAGATACGCTGTATTTT
TRBV11-2	.	TRBJ1-2	TRBD1	CASSPGQGNSHYGYTF	TGTGCCAGCAGCCCCGGACAGGGGAACTCGCATTATGGCTACACCTTC
TRBV7-2	.	TRBJ1-6	.	CASSLARADNSPLHF	TGTGCCAGCAGCTTGGCCAGAGCTGATAATTCACCCCTCCACTTT
TRBV10-2	many	TRBJ1-5	.	CASSESVFREPSQPQHF	TGCGCCAGCAGTGAGTCAGTTTTTAGAGAACCCTCGCAGCCCCAGCATTTT
TRBV5-1	few	TRBJ2-1	.	CASSLSLPYNEQFF	TGCGCCAGCAGCTTGTCCCTACCCTACAATGAGCAGTTCTTC